Presented here are 28 T cell receptor beta chains from one specimen sequenced in a study of regulatory T cells in long-lasting Graves disease. Arm-PCR of CDR3 regions with iRepertoire HTBI primers generated TCR beta libraries. One entry per CDR3 protein results from TCRdb running MiXCR on the multiplex PCR reads. The sample lists about 540,000 distinct CDR3 sequences, roughly 12% seen once, with 8.5% to 10% in the top ten. Time point of the sample: newly diagnosed GD, antithyroid drugs for less than 3 months. Extracted RNA from PBMCs served as the source of the TCR library. The same sample was also studied in work on T cells in Graves' hyperthyroidism and ophthalmopathy.

Sequencing was performed on peripheral blood mononuclear cells (PBMCs), taken at new diagnosis, from a patient treated with antithyroid drugs. The receptors come from a man aged 25 to 40 with Graves disease.

The genes are TRBV29-1 and TRBJ2-7; TRBD2 matches 11 bases. J was trimmed by 1 base and V by 0 bases; bases with no gene match: 2. CDR3 length equals 15 residues. Germline lookup yields CDR1 SQVTM and CDR2 ANQGSEA. The CDR3 loop reads CSVEDVAGGSYEQYF. The DNA for the CDR3 is TGCAGCGTTGAAGATGTAGCGGGAGGGTCCTACGAGCAGTACTTC.

In this sample, this clonotype turned up many times. The CDR3 DNA reads as TGTGCCAGCAGCCCGAGTGGGGGGGCGAACACTGAAGCTTTCTTT. Protein product: CASSPSGGANTEAFF. V usage is TRBV7-8 and J usage is TRBJ1-1; D perhaps matches TRBD1 (6 bases). CDR1 is SGHVS, CDR2 FQNEAQ, per germline. The V gene lost 5 bases and the J gene lost 1 base, with 14 bases spanning the gap. The CDR3 is 15 amino acids.

This clonotype was observed many times. The chain employs TRBV24-1 and TRBJ1-2; 9 bases align to TRBD1. With 4 bases clipped from V and 6 bases from J, the junction kept 2 bases outside the gene matches. CDR1 and CDR2 from the germline V gene are KGHDR and SFDVKD. This CDR3 has 13 residues. CDR3 sequence (DNA): TGTGCCACCAGTGAAGGGACAGGGAATGGCTACACCTTC. This codes for CATSEGTGNGYTF.

This chain uses TRBV20-1 with TRBJ2-3; 7 bases align to TRBD2. Germline assignment: CDR1 DFQATT and CDR2 SNEGSKA (reference sequence). After removal of 5 bases from V and 0 bases from J, the junction contained 8 bases not matched to a gene. CDR3 length equals 15 residues. The CDR3 bases are TGCAGTGCTTCTCACCCTAGCGGTAGCACAGATACGCAGTATTTT. Protein sequence: CSASHPSGSTDTQYF.

This clonotype was counted only a few times. This chain joins TRBV25-1 and TRBJ1-1; D remains ambiguous. V shed 8 bases and J shed 3 bases, with 4 bases lying between them. The CDR3 is 10 residues long. The germline CDR1 and CDR2 sequences are MGHDK and SYGVNS. The CDR3 coding sequence is TGTGCCAGCTATCACACTGAAGCTTTCTTT. The encoded protein is CASYHTEAFF.

This clonotype was recorded at least ten times. Written as DNA, the CDR3 is TGTGCCAGCAGGACCAGGGAGGAGATGCCCACTGAAGCTTTCTTT. Its protein is CASRTREEMPTEAFF. V gene TRBV19 combines with J gene TRBJ1-1; the D gene is possibly TRBD1 (5 bases). CDR1 is LNHDA and CDR2 is SQIVND in the germline V gene (reference sequence). The ends were cut back, 9 bases at V and 4 bases at J, with 21 bases in the middle. The CDR3 is made up of 15 amino acids.

This clonotype was recorded at least ten times. The chain combines TRBV27 with TRBJ1-1; a weak D match, TRBD1 (6 bases). This CDR3 comprises 15 residues. V shed 1 base and J shed 2 bases, with 11 bases lying between them. Per germline, CDR1 MNHEY and CDR2 SMNVEV (reference sequence). For the CDR3, the DNA is TGTGCCAGCAGTTTATGGGGGGGGCGCAACACTGAAGCTTTCTTT. It translates to CASSLWGGRNTEAFF.

In this sample, this clonotype turned up many times. This chain links TRBV12-3 or TRBV12-4 with TRBJ1-1; a possible D gene is TRBD1 (6 bases). The CDR3 consists of 14 residues. The ends were cut back, 6 bases at V and 0 bases at J, with 11 bases in the middle. CDR3 region: CASRPDRMNTEAFF. The CDR3 DNA sequence: TGTGCCAGCAGACCTGACAGGATGAACACTGAAGCTTTCTTT.

Many counts were recorded for this clonotype. The rearrangement joins TRBV12-3 or TRBV12-4 to TRBJ1-6; the D gene is possibly TRBD1 (6 bases). Trimming shortened V by 2 bases and J by 10 bases, and 18 bases separated the two germline ends. CDR3 length: 16 amino acids. Here the CDR3 DNA reads TGTGCCAGCAGTTTAAAACAGGGAAGCTACGGATCACCCCTCCACTTT. Translation: CASSLKQGSYGSPLHF.

This clonotype was observed a few times. A junction end diverges from the germline sequence, so it may reflect a read error. The chain recombines TRBV5-1 with TRBJ2-7; the D gene could be TRBD1 or TRBD2 (6 bases each). The length of the CDR3 is 15 residues. Looked up from germline, CDR1 is SGHRS and CDR2 is YFSETQ. The CDR3 sequence is CASSFGGLMSYEQYF. The CDR3, as DNA: TGTGCCAGCAGCTTTGGGGGGCTGATGTCCTACGAGCAGTACTTC. The variable domain in full, with the rest retrieved from reference TRBV5-1 and TRBJ2-7, is KAGVTQTPRYLIKTRGQQVTLSCSPISGHRSVSWYQQTPGQGLQFLFEYFSETQRNKGNFPGRFSGRQFSNSRSEMNVSTLELGDSALYLCASSFGGLMSYEQYFGPGTRLTVT.

To note about this clonotype: Given a much more abundant clone one base away, this may be a read error. The chain uses TRBV20-1 and TRBJ2-1, with 9 bases that match TRBD2. V lost 4 bases and J lost 10; bases outside the gene matches: 11. The germline V gene has CDR1 DFQATT and CDR2 SNEGSKA (reference sequence). The CDR3 extends over 14 amino acids. The CDR3 protein is CSATSGEASYEQFF. Here the CDR3 DNA reads TGCAGTGCTACTAGCGGGGAGGCCTCCTACGAGCAGTTCTTC.

This clonotype was found a few times. The genes are TRBV10-3 and TRBJ2-5, with TRBD1 matching 10 bases. The junction had 7 bases not matched to a gene; V was cut back by 2 bases and J by 4 bases. The CDR3 is 16 amino acids. CDR1 and CDR2 (germline): ENHRY, SYGVKD. The DNA of the CDR3 is TGTGCCATCAGTGAGGGACCGGGACAGGGGAGAGAGACCCAGTACTTC. Translation: CAISEGPGQGRETQYF.

This clonotype turned up a few times. A much larger clone lies one base from this, so it may be a read error. The gene calls are TRBV2 and TRBJ1-1; D is undetermined. CDR3 length: 14 amino acids. The germline V gene has CDR1 SNHLY and CDR2 FYNNEI. CDR3 residues: CGSSEAAEYTEAFF. DNA for the CDR3: TGTGGCAGCAGTGAAGCCGCGGAATACACTGAAGCTTTCTTT. Looking up the rest from reference TRBV2 and TRBJ1-1 gives the full variable domain: EPEVTQTPSHQVTQMGQEVILRCVPISNHLYFYWYRQILGQKVEFLVSFYNNEISEKSEIFDDQFSVERPDGSNFTLKIRSTKLEDSAMYFCGSSEAAEYTEAFFGQGTRLTVV.

The rearrangement uses TRBV30 and TRBJ1-5; tentative D call: TRBD1 (5 bases). Germline values: CDR1 GTSNPN, CDR2 SVGIG (reference sequence). This CDR3 has 13 amino acids. Deletions cut 2 bases from V and 4 bases from J, with 9 bases between. The CDR3 region is CAWSIGENQPQHF. The CDR3 DNA reads as TGTGCCTGGAGTATAGGGGAGAATCAGCCCCAGCATTTT. The whole variable domain, remainder taken from reference TRBV30 and TRBJ1-5, is SQTIHQWPATLVQPVGSPLSLECTVEGTSNPNLYWYRQAAGRGLQLLFYSVGIGQISSEVPQNLSASRPQDRQFILSSKKLLLSDSGFYLCAWSIGENQPQHFGDGTRLSIL.

This clonotype was detected only once. This chain connects TRBV14 to TRBJ2-7; 7 bases match TRBD1. Looked up from germline, CDR1 is SGHDN and CDR2 is FVKESK. The CDR3 has 17 amino acids. After removal of 0 bases from V and 3 bases from J, the junction contained 11 bases not matched to a gene. The chain's CDR3 is CASSQDPYRGTNYEQYF. The CDR3 region has the DNA TGTGCCAGCAGCCAAGACCCCTACAGGGGCACAAACTACGAGCAGTACTTC. The entire variable domain, with the rest obtained from reference TRBV14 and TRBJ2-7, is as follows: EAGVTQFPSHSVIEKGQTVTLRCDPISGHDNLYWYRRVMGKEIKFLLHFVKESKQDESGMPNNRFLAERTGGTYSTLKVQPAELEDSGVYFCASSQDPYRGTNYEQYFGPGTRLTVT.

This clonotype has ten or more counts. V is TRBV12-3 or TRBV12-4 and J is TRBJ1-5, with 9 bases matching TRBD1. This CDR3 spans 13 amino acids. The trim removed 6 bases at V and 5 bases at J, leaving 2 bases unmatched. The CDR3 sequence is CASSRTGDQPQHF. The CDR3 bases are TGTGCCAGCAGCCGGACAGGGGATCAGCCCCAGCATTTT.

This clonotype was observed a handful of times. The chain joins TRBV29-1 to TRBJ2-3; D is ambiguous. V was cut by 2 bases and J by 0 bases, with 6 bases left in between. The CDR3 totals 13 residues. Germline-derived CDR1 and CDR2 are SQVTM and ANQGSEA. The CDR3 DNA reads as TGCAGCGTTGAAACTGCTAGCACAGATACGCAGTATTTT. Translation gives CSVETASTDTQYF.

This clonotype appeared a few times. The chain uses TRBV20-1 and TRBJ2-7, with TRBD2 matching over 8 bases. CDR1 is DFQATT, CDR2 SNEGSKA, per germline (reference sequence). CDR3 length: 15 residues. The V gene end was trimmed by 4 bases and the J gene end by 4 bases; junction bases not matched to a gene: 12. The CDR3 region has the DNA TGCAGTGCTATGGGAGGAGGGACTAGTTCGTACGAGCAGTACTTC. Translating gives CSAMGGGTSSYEQYF.

Worth noting for this clonotype: A much larger clone differs by one base, so this may be a read error. V usage is TRBV6-5 and J usage is TRBJ2-7; 7 bases align to TRBD2. CDR1 and CDR2 (germline): MNHEY, SVGAGI. The CDR3 covers 11 residues. V shed 4 bases, J shed 7 bases, and the junction held 1 base outside the gene matches. CDR3 sequence reads: CASSSGLEQYF. Written as DNA, the CDR3 is TGTGCCAGCAGTTCGGGACTAGAGCAGTACTTC.

This clonotype was counted between two and nine times. This chain uses TRBV12-5 with TRBJ2-5, with D perhaps matching TRBD2 (6 bases). Trimming pared 3 bases from V and 6 bases from J, leaving 14 bases between. There are 14 residues in the CDR3. Germline CDR1 and CDR2: LGHNT and FRNRAP. The CDR3 DNA reads as TGTGCTAGTGGTTTATTTACGGGGGAAAAGACCCAGTACTTC. This translates into CASGLFTGEKTQYF.

This clonotype was seen ten or more times. The V gene is TRBV5-1, the J gene TRBJ2-6; D is possibly TRBD1 or TRBD2 (5 bases each). Trimming cost V 2 bases and J 0 bases, with 21 bases left between them. Looked up from germline, CDR1 is SGHRS and CDR2 is YFSETQ. The length of the CDR3 is 20 residues. The CDR3 sequence is CASSFKGRRAELSGANVLTF. CDR3 nucleotides: TGCGCCAGCAGCTTTAAGGGACGCAGGGCCGAACTCTCTGGGGCCAACGTCCTGACTTTC.

The table lists this clonotype with many counts. The chain carries TRBV20-1 and TRBJ2-1; weak D call: TRBD2 (7 bases). V was clipped by 6 bases and J by 4 bases, with 13 bases between them. Germline loops: CDR1 DFQATT, CDR2 SNEGSKA (reference sequence). The CDR3 runs to 13 residues. CDR3 coding DNA: TGCAGTGCCCAGGGGACTACATACAATGAGCAGTTCTTC. Translating it yields CSAQGTTYNEQFF.

The sample holds a few counts of this clonotype. The V and J genes are TRBV7-9 and TRBJ2-1; D is possibly TRBD1 or TRBD2 (5 bases each). With 1 base removed from V and 4 bases from J, the gap between germline ends came to 23 bases. This CDR3 is 19 amino acids long. Looked up from germline, CDR1 is SEHNR and CDR2 is FQNEAQ (reference sequence). CDR3 amino acids: CASSLGQFRTRGVYNEQFF. The CDR3 nucleotides read TGTGCCAGCAGCTTAGGACAGTTTCGAACCCGAGGGGTTTACAATGAGCAGTTCTTC.

This clonotype was detected ten times or more. The chain has TRBV20-1 and TRBJ2-3, with D perhaps TRBD2 (6 bases). The CDR3 consists of 15 residues. Germline values: CDR1 DFQATT, CDR2 SNEGSKA (reference sequence). V was pared by 3 bases and J by 5 bases, with 18 bases between. CDR3 sequence reads: CSASRDFRSGDTQYF. The CDR3 DNA reads as TGCAGTGCTAGCCGGGACTTCAGGAGCGGAGATACGCAGTATTTT.

In this sample, this clonotype turned up many times. The chain is built from TRBV27 and TRBJ1-6, with 8 bases fitting TRBD1. The length of the CDR3 is 15 residues. Unmatched junction bases numbered 8, after V lost 4 bases and J lost 9 bases. Germline CDR1 MNHEY, CDR2 SMNVEV (reference sequence). The CDR3 coding sequence is TGTGCCAGCAGTTCCCTAGACAGGGGATTTTCACCCCTCCACTTT. It translates to CASSSLDRGFSPLHF.

This clonotype turned up a few times. A junction end diverges from the germline sequence, so it may reflect a read error. The V and J genes are TRBV18 and TRBJ2-4, with TRBD1 identical over 7 bases. Per the germline V gene, CDR1 is KGHSH and CDR2 is LQKENI. There are 11 residues in the CDR3. The CDR3 region is CASSPDFAGGF. In DNA, the CDR3 is TGTGCCAGCTCACCGGATTTTGCAGGGGGCTTC.

The genes are TRBV7-2 and TRBJ2-1; 7 positions agree with TRBD1. Germline V lookup: CDR1 SGHTA, CDR2 FQGNSA. Trimming removed 4 bases from V and 9 bases from J; junction bases left unmatched: 9. The CDR3 totals 14 residues. CDR3 residues: CASSSTGSGPEQFF. DNA for the CDR3: TGTGCCAGCAGCTCGACAGGGTCCGGGCCTGAGCAGTTCTTC.

In this sample, this clonotype turned up many times. The rearrangement joins TRBV10-3 to TRBJ1-5; tentatively, D is TRBD1 (6 bases). The CDR3 contains 16 residues. V lost 5 bases and J 2 bases, leaving 16 bases between the germline ends. The germline CDR1 and CDR2 sequences are ENHRY and SYGVKD. CDR3 sequence (DNA): TGTGCCATCAGTTCGCCAGGGGCGTTTGGCAATCAGCCCCAGCATTTT. It codes for CAISSPGAFGNQPQHF.